Below, one TCR beta chain is given with its context. Its specificity is unknown. The sample comes from a study of cytomegalovirus exposure and HLA in healthy donors. At the level of the study: There were approximately 400 genotyped donors. Of these, 81% fell in the genetic ancestry cluster associated with self-reported Caucasian donors.

Primers included in the PCR were 60 Vbeta and 13 Jbeta primers. Profiling relied on immunoSEQ multiplex PCR, and the TCRdb table lists in-frame clones only, not all of them. The top ten clones hold more than 2% of a sample with 140,000 or so clones, less than 90% of them seen once. Findings and caveats of the study: Later analysis identified a missense DCLRE1C variant that was linked to TCR beta V- and J-gene trimming.

This CDR3 region has 13 residues. Germline CDR1 SGHTA, CDR2 FQGNSA. The ends lost 4 bases at V and 6 bases at J; junction bases unmatched: 5. This chain links TRBV7-2 with TRBJ2-7, with 8 bases lining up with TRBD2. The sample comprised PBMCs. The receptor was derived from a boy aged 2 to 9 in good health and CMV-seronegative. CDR3 coding DNA: TGTGCCAGCAGCTCCTCTGCGGGAGGCGAGCAGTACTTC. Translated, it gives CASSSSAGGEQYF.